These 27 T cell receptor beta chains were sequenced from one sample in a study of post-analysis software for immune sequencing data. Study results and limitations: With TRBV5-6, TRBV5-1 and TRBV20-1 included, about 5 TRBV segments were more frequent in patients than in controls.

Unique molecular identifiers tagged the TCR beta cDNA libraries. MiXCR was run by TCRdb on the PCR reads, yielding one entry per CDR3 protein. The profile shows some 800,000 distinct CDR3 sequences, about half of them singletons. These receptors have no known antigen. Sequencing was performed on blood. The receptors originated from a girl aged 5-17 years with multiple sclerosis.

The V and J genes are TRBV9 and TRBJ1-2; 11 bases align to TRBD1. CDR3 size: 14 residues. The V gene's germline CDR1 is SGDLS and CDR2 YYNGEE. Unmatched junction bases numbered 5, after V lost 0 bases and J lost 10 bases. CDR3 in DNA: TGTGCCAGCAGCGTAGGGGACAGGGGGAAATACTACACCTTC. Translating gives CASSVGDRGKYYTF.

This clonotype came up a few times. The CDR3 nucleotides read TGTGCCAGCAGCACCGGGACAGAGAGAGCCAAAAACATTCAGTACTTC. This codes for CASSTGTERAKNIQYF. The chain couples TRBV11-2 to TRBJ2-4; 7 nucleotides align to TRBD1. The CDR3 consists of 16 residues. Losses at the gene ends were 5 bases for V and 0 bases for J; bases not matched to a gene: 7. Germline CDR1 and CDR2: SGHAT and FQNNGV.

The table lists this clonotype with a few counts. The chain uses TRBV20-1 and TRBJ2-7; 9 bases fit TRBD2. Germline CDR1 is DFQATT and CDR2 is SNEGSKA (reference sequence). J was trimmed by 0 bases and V by 5 bases; bases with no gene match: 8. The length of the CDR3 is 15 residues. The CDR3 DNA reads TGCAGTGCTTTTAAGGCGGGAGGGTCCTCCTACGAGCAGTACTTC. Translating it yields CSAFKAGGSSYEQYF.

This chain connects TRBV10-2 to TRBJ2-7; a possible D gene is TRBD2 (5 bases). CDR1 is WSHSY, CDR2 SAAADI, per germline. The CDR3 is 13 amino acids. Trimming stripped 2 bases from V and 4 bases from J, with 9 bases between. The CDR3 region is CASSEGSGYEQYF. CDR3 sequence (DNA): TGCGCCAGCAGTGAGGGGAGTGGATACGAGCAGTACTTC.

This rearrangement joins TRBV20-1 to TRBJ2-3, with 8 bases fitting TRBD1. J lost 2 bases, V lost 2 bases, and 12 bases had no gene match. The CDR3 runs to 17 residues. Germline V lookup: CDR1 DFQATT, CDR2 SNEGSKA (reference sequence). The CDR3 protein is CSARIRGDRIYTDTQYF. Here the CDR3 DNA reads TGCAGTGCTAGAATCCGCGGGGACAGGATATACACAGATACGCAGTATTTT.

V is TRBV4-2 and J is TRBJ2-5, with no clear D. The V end lost 0 bases, the J end lost 1 base, and 6 bases lay between the germline ends. This CDR3 contains 14 residues. Germline CDR1 LGHNA, CDR2 YNFKEQ. For the CDR3, the DNA is TGTGCCAGCAGCCAAGATTTCGGCCAAGAGACCCAGTACTTC. Translating gives CASSQDFGQETQYF.

The chain has TRBV11-2 and TRBJ2-7; no reliable D call. Germline CDR1 and CDR2: SGHAT and FQNNGV. CDR3 size: 14 residues. V was clipped by 6 bases and J by 5 bases, with 17 bases between them. The CDR3 loop reads CASSRILARDEQYF. The CDR3 DNA is TGTGCCAGCAGTCGAATTTTAGCTCGGGACGAGCAGTACTTC.

This chain uses TRBV12-3 or TRBV12-4 with TRBJ1-2; TRBD1 matches at 7 bases. V was clipped by 4 bases and J by 5 bases; unmatched bases: 7. The CDR3 length is 14 residues. CDR3 sequence: CASSSTGVWYGYTF. As DNA, the CDR3 is TGTGCCAGCAGTTCCACAGGGGTTTGGTATGGCTACACCTTC.

V is TRBV20-1 and J is TRBJ2-1; a possible D gene is TRBD1 (6 bases). Trimming cost V 7 bases and J 8 bases, with 12 bases left between them. This CDR3 has 11 amino acids. The germline CDR1 and CDR2 sequences are DFQATT and SNEGSKA (reference sequence). DNA for the CDR3: TGCAGTGGTAAAGGGGGACATGAGCAGTTCTTC. Translated, it gives CSGKGGHEQFF.

The chain's CDR3 is CASSLAVVEKLFF. CDR3 nucleotide sequence: TGTGCCAGCAGCTTAGCAGTAGTTGAAAAACTGTTTTTT. This chain uses TRBV7-9 with TRBJ1-4; D not resolved. Trimming cost V 0 bases and J 7 bases, with 6 bases left between them. Germline assignment: CDR1 SEHNR and CDR2 FQNEAQ (reference sequence). This CDR3 is 13 amino acids long.

The chain recombines TRBV11-2 with TRBJ2-1; 8 bases are shared with TRBD2. The CDR3 is 14 residues long. Trimming at V came to 6 bases and at J to 2 bases, leaving 3 bases not matched to a gene. Germline CDR1 reads SGHAT; CDR2 reads FQNNGV. The CDR3 loop is CASRSGSPYNEQFF. CDR3 DNA: TGTGCCAGCAGGAGCGGGAGCCCCTACAATGAGCAGTTCTTC. The whole variable domain, remainder taken from reference TRBV11-2 and TRBJ2-1, is EAGVAQSPRYKIIEKRQSVAFWCNPISGHATLYWYQQILGQGPKLLIQFQNNGVVDDSQLPKDRFSAERLKGVDSTLKIQPAKLEDSAVYLCASRSGSPYNEQFFGPGTRLTVL.

This clonotype has just a few counts. This chain joins TRBV2 and TRBJ2-3; 7 bases align to TRBD2. Per germline, CDR1 SNHLY and CDR2 FYNNEI. The CDR3 consists of 17 residues. Germline trimming cut 6 bases from V and 2 bases from J; bases unmatched to any gene: 14. The DNA for the CDR3 is TGTGCCAGCAGATCCGTCGGGCTAGCGGATAACACAGATACGCAGTATTTT. It translates to CASRSVGLADNTDTQYF. The whole variable domain, filled in from reference TRBV2 and TRBJ2-3, reads EPEVTQTPSHQVTQMGQEVILRCVPISNHLYFYWYRQILGQKVEFLVSFYNNEISEKSEIFDDQFSVERPDGSNFTLKIRSTKLEDSAMYFCASRSVGLADNTDTQYFGPGTRLTVL.

This clonotype has more than one count but fewer than ten. The genes are TRBV28 and TRBJ2-7; no clear D. Trimming cost V 4 bases and J 2 bases, with 18 bases left between them. This CDR3 is 16 amino acids long. Germline V lookup: CDR1 MDHEN, CDR2 SYDVKM. Written as DNA, the CDR3 is TGTGCCAGCAGTTCCGCTTCGAGTCAGGACCCCTACGAGCAGTACTTC. It translates to CASSSASSQDPYEQYF. Full variable domain (outside the CDR3, taken from reference TRBV28 and TRBJ2-7): DVKVTQSSRYLVKRTGEKVFLECVQDMDHENMFWYRQDPGLGLRLIYFSYDVKMKEKGDIPEGYSVSREKKERFSLILESASTNQTSMYLCASSSASSQDPYEQYFGPGTRLTVT.

There are a few counts of this clonotype. The rearrangement joins TRBV13 to TRBJ2-5; D call uncertain. Germline V lookup: CDR1 PRHDT, CDR2 FYEKMQ (reference sequence). The CDR3 covers 15 residues. Trimming shortened V by 5 bases and J by 1 base, and 14 bases separated the two germline ends. The DNA of the CDR3 is TGTGCCAGCAGCCCAACGGTACGGCCCCAAGAGACCCAGTACTTC. Translated: CASSPTVRPQETQYF.

The V gene is TRBV20-1, the J gene TRBJ2-7; D ambiguous. V was cut by 6 bases and J by 2 bases, with 14 bases left in between. Germline CDR1 is DFQATT and CDR2 is SNEGSKA (reference sequence). The CDR3 is 13 amino acids. CDR3 in amino acids: CSARPSAAYEQYF. CDR3 DNA: TGCAGTGCCCGACCCAGCGCCGCCTACGAGCAGTACTTC.

This rearrangement joins TRBV5-1 to TRBJ2-3, with 7 bases fitting TRBD2. The ends lost 0 bases at V and 6 bases at J; junction bases unmatched: 10. Germline CDR1 is SGHRS and CDR2 is YFSETQ. CDR3 length: 16 amino acids. The CDR3 region has the DNA TGCGCCAGCAGCTTGGCCGGGCGGGAGAATATGGATACGCAGTATTTT. It specifies CASSLAGRENMDTQYF. Full variable domain (rest looked up from reference TRBV5-1 and TRBJ2-3): KAGVTQTPRYLIKTRGQQVTLSCSPISGHRSVSWYQQTPGQGLQFLFEYFSETQRNKGNFPGRFSGRQFSNSRSEMNVSTLELGDSALYLCASSLAGRENMDTQYFGPGTRLTVL.

This clonotype was found many times. J is TRBJ2-7 and V is TRBV27; possibly TRBD1 for D (5 bases). Trimming pared 2 bases from V and 1 base from J, leaving 6 bases between. The CDR3 has 13 amino acids. In germline, CDR1 is MNHEY, CDR2 SMNVEV (reference sequence). The CDR3 protein is CASSLRQSYEQYF. The CDR3 DNA follows: TGTGCCAGCAGTTTAAGACAGTCCTACGAGCAGTACTTC.

This clonotype was seen a few times. The chain is built from TRBV29-1 and TRBJ2-7; perhaps TRBD2 as D (6 bases). Germline CDR1 SQVTM, CDR2 ANQGSEA. The CDR3 sequence is 12 residues long. V lost 3 bases, J lost 2 bases, and 8 bases lay in between. CDR3 loop: CSVERGPYEQYF. The CDR3 DNA reads TGCAGCGTTGAGCGGGGACCCTACGAGCAGTACTTC.

J is TRBJ1-2 and V is TRBV29-1; no clear D. Germline V lookup: CDR1 SQVTM, CDR2 ANQGSEA. Trimming removed 0 bases at V and 1 base at J, with 12 bases between. The CDR3 runs to 15 residues. The CDR3 is CSVEEWPQSNYGYTF. CDR3 DNA sequence: TGCAGCGTTGAAGAGTGGCCACAGAGTAACTATGGCTACACCTTC.

V usage is TRBV28 and J usage is TRBJ2-7; 7 bases match TRBD1. Germline V CDR1 and CDR2: MDHEN, SYDVKM. Trimming cost V 4 bases and J 0 bases; bases outside gene matches: 6. The CDR3 is 15 residues long. The CDR3 sequence is CASSSDRVFSYEQYF. DNA of the CDR3: TGTGCCAGCAGTTCCGACAGGGTCTTCTCCTACGAGCAGTACTTC.

The rearrangement links TRBV6-2 or TRBV6-3 to TRBJ2-1; D is perhaps TRBD1 (6 bases). This CDR3 comprises 16 residues. CDR1 is MNHEY, CDR2 SVGEGT, per germline. The V end lost 1 base, the J end lost 0 bases, and 10 bases lay between the germline ends. The CDR3 bases are TGTGCCAGCAGTTACTTAGAGGACAGCTCCTACAATGAGCAGTTCTTC. It is translated as CASSYLEDSSYNEQFF.

This clonotype has only a few counts. The chain links TRBV5-1 to TRBJ2-5, with D perhaps being TRBD1 or TRBD2 (7 bases each). Germline V gives CDR1 SGHRS, CDR2 YFSETQ. V lost 3 bases and J lost 3, with 12 bases in between. The CDR3 loop spans 14 amino acids. The CDR3 protein is CASSSGGGEETQYF. Here the CDR3 DNA reads TGCGCCAGCAGCTCAGGGGGGGGCGAAGAGACCCAGTACTTC.

V is TRBV29-1 and J is TRBJ2-1, with a weak D call TRBD1 (9 bases). The V gene's germline CDR1 is SQVTM and CDR2 ANQGSEA. The CDR3 extends over 19 amino acids. With 6 bases removed from V and 2 bases from J, the gap between germline ends came to 29 bases. CDR3: CSVAGTGRAGAGPYNEQFF. The CDR3 bases are TGCAGCGTCGCCGGGACAGGGAGAGCGGGAGCGGGACCCTACAATGAGCAGTTCTTC.

This chain uses TRBV7-3 with TRBJ2-3, with D perhaps given as TRBD1 or TRBD2 (6 bases each). This CDR3 is 15 amino acids long. Trimming removed 1 base at V and 5 bases at J, with 13 bases between. CDR1 and CDR2 from the germline V gene are SGHTA and FQGTGA. CDR3: CASSLRGRDRDTQYF. CDR3 bases: TGTGCCAGCAGCTTAAGGGGGCGGGATCGAGATACGCAGTATTTT.

This clonotype has a handful of counts. This chain uses TRBV7-9 with TRBJ2-3; D might be TRBD1 or TRBD2, each matching 6 bases. The CDR3 covers 14 residues. From germline, CDR1 is SEHNR and CDR2 FQNEAQ (reference sequence). Trimming pared 11 bases from V and 0 bases from J, leaving 15 bases between. In DNA form, the CDR3 reads TGTGCCGGCGGGACAACGGAAAGCACAGATACGCAGTATTTT. Translated, it gives CAGGTTESTDTQYF.

J is TRBJ1-2 and V is TRBV4-3, with D perhaps TRBD1 (6 bases). Looked up from germline, CDR1 is LGHNA and CDR2 is YSLEER. This CDR3 has 17 residues. Deletions cut 0 bases from V and 4 bases from J, with 18 bases between. CDR3 region: CASSQDMGGARGYGYTF. CDR3 nucleotides: TGCGCCAGCAGCCAAGATATGGGGGGGGCGCGTGGCTATGGCTACACCTTC.

This clonotype has a count of ten or more. J is TRBJ2-3 and V is TRBV10-3; possible D gene TRBD2, 5 bases. V lost 5 bases and J 0 bases, leaving 6 bases between the germline ends. The germline gives CDR1 ENHRY, CDR2 SYGVKD. The CDR3 totals 13 residues. This CDR3 reads CAISRTSTDTQYF. The CDR3 nucleotides are TGTGCCATCAGTAGGACTAGCACAGATACGCAGTATTTT.